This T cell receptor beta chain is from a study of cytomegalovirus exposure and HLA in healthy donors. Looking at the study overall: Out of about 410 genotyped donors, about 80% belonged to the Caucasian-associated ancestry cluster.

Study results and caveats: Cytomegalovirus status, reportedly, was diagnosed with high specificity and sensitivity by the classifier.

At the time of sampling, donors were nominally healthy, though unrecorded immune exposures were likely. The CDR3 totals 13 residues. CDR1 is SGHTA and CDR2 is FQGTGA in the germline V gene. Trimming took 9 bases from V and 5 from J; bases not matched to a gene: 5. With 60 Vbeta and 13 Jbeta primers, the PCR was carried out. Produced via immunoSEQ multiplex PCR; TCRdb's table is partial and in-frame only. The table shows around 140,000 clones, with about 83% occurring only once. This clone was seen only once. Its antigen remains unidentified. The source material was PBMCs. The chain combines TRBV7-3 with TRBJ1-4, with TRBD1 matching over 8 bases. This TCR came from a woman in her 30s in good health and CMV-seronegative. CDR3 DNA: TGTGCCAGTTCCAGGGGGCCAAATGAAAAACTGTTTTTT. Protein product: CASSRGPNEKLFF. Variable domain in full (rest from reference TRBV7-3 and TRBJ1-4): GAGVSQTPSNKVTEKGKYVELRCDPISGHTALYWYRQSLGQGPEFLIYFQGTGAADDSGLPNDRFFAVRPEGSVSTLKIQRTERGDSAVYLCASSRGPNEKLFFGSGTQLSVL.